The 5 T cell receptor beta chains in this list originate from one sample, sequenced in a study of Ad26.COV2.S vaccination and SARS-CoV-2 variants. Repertoires were generated with immunoSEQ multiplex PCR, while TCRdb's copy carries only in-frame clones and drops some. The top ten hold roughly 2.1% of the sample, which has some 340,000 clones, more than 70% seen once. The treatment denotes: some 20 received Ad26.COV2.S at low or high dose, single or two shots; roughly five received placebo; per-sample allocation not given. The samples were gathered on day 63 after the first injection of vaccine or placebo. Sequences were derived from peripheral blood, sampled in a trial of Ad26.COV2.S vaccine versus placebo. These receptors were collected from a person between 18 and 60 years old who received the Ad26.COV2.S COVID-19 vaccine or a placebo.

The V gene is TRBV6-5, the J gene TRBJ1-5; 8 bases agree with TRBD1. The CDR3 contains 15 residues. V was clipped by 6 bases and J by 4 bases; unmatched bases: 8. The germline V gene encodes CDR1 MNHEY and CDR2 SVGAGI. In DNA, the CDR3 is TGTGCCAGCAGCGAGGGACAGGCTTTAAATCAGCCCCAGCATTTT. Encoded protein: CASSEGQALNQPQHF.

V is TRBV30 and J is TRBJ1-2; D perhaps matches TRBD1 (5 bases). Germline loops: CDR1 GTSNPN, CDR2 SVGIG (reference sequence). This CDR3 spans 12 amino acids. Trimming removed 1 base at V and 5 bases at J, with 8 bases between. CDR3 coding DNA: TGTGCCTGGAGTGGGGGCTTTTATGGCTACACCTTC. As protein: CAWSGGFYGYTF.

This chain links TRBV2 with TRBJ1-4, with no clear D. Germline V gene lookup returns CDR1 SNHLY and CDR2 FYNNEI. Trimming stripped 1 base from V and 7 bases from J, with 13 bases between. The CDR3 length is 15 residues. CDR3 DNA: TGTGCCAGCAGTGAAGTTAGGTCGAAGGGTGAAAAACTGTTTTTT. Translated, it gives CASSEVRSKGEKLFF.

The gene calls are TRBV9 and TRBJ2-1; D remains ambiguous. The CDR3 contains 12 residues. V shed 1 base and J shed 10 bases, with 9 bases lying between them. Per germline, CDR1 SGDLS and CDR2 YYNGEE. CDR3: CASSVSGYEQFF. In DNA, the CDR3 is TGTGCCAGCAGCGTATCTGGATACGAGCAGTTCTTC.

The chain joins TRBV3-1 (or the pseudogene TRBV3-2) to TRBJ1-1, with TRBD1 matching over 7 bases. Germline CDR1 is LGHDT and CDR2 is YNNKEL (reference sequence). The CDR3 totals 14 residues. With 1 base clipped from V and 7 bases from J, the junction kept 6 bases outside the gene matches. The CDR3 spells CASSQVGRTGEAFF. The CDR3 DNA reads TGTGCCAGCAGCCAAGTCGGGAGGACAGGTGAAGCTTTCTTT.